The source of this T cell receptor (beta chain) is a study of cytomegalovirus exposure and HLA in healthy donors. The PCR ran on 60 Vbeta and 13 Jbeta primers. TCRdb keeps only in-frame clones here, not all; method: immunoSEQ multiplex PCR. The sample has some 85,000 clones; around 79% are singletons. Trimming removed 0 bases from V and 2 bases from J, with 9 bases in between. The CDR3 extends over 14 amino acids. The germline gives CDR1 SGHRS, CDR2 YFSETQ. The chain is built from TRBV5-1 and TRBJ2-7; D might be TRBD2 (6 bases). The source of this sequence is a man aged 18 to 29 in good health and CMV-seropositive. What was sequenced was PBMCs. CDR3 coding DNA: TGCGCCAGCAGCTTGGAAGCTAGCGCCTACGAGCAGTACTTC. Its protein product is CASSLEASAYEQYF.